This record concerns one TCR beta chain sequence. This clonotype came up many times. The target of this receptor is not known. No base quality values were provided; no much bigger clone lies one nucleotide off. The junction shows trimming of 2 bases on V and 2 bases on J, plus 14 bases between the germline ends. The CDR3, cysteine through phenylalanine, is 16 amino acids long. The DNA shown is the 48-base CDR3, in frame from base 1. This sample is part of a study of patients with pleural tuberculosis (dated by TCRdb to the mid-2010s). The listed sequencing device is Illumina Genome Analyzer IIx. The public reads were reprocessed in TCRdb via fastp at Q25 and MiXCR, keeping in-frame beta chains. Identical CDR3 protein sequences are pooled into one entry, listed with their most common genes and DNA. In this sample the table shows 40,000 to 55,000 distinct CDR3 sequences, about 6.8% of which occur a single time. The top ten clones comprise around 15% of the sample.

The rearrangement joined TRBV7-1 to TRBJ2-3, and the D gene may be TRBD2, 7 bases matching. TRBV7-1 is known as an ORF, though its function is uncertain. The TCR sequence derives from a human donor with pleural tuberculosis. The nucleotides are TGTGCCAGCAGCTCACGCCGGGGGGCGATCACAGATACGCAGTATTTT. It translates as CASSSRRGAITDTQYF.